The sequence of this T cell receptor (beta chain) was determined in a study of response to subunit inactivated influenza vaccine. Study results and caveats: There was a suggestion from the authors that each seasonal influenza vaccination recruits few new T cells.

Germline V gene sequence: CDR1 DFQATT, CDR2 SNEGSKA (reference sequence). The V and J ends lost 4 bases and 3 bases, in that order; junction bases with no gene match: 7. The CDR3 is 16 amino acids. Concerning this clonotype itself: What it binds is unknown.

Using its own MiXCR run on the RT-PCR reads, TCRdb lists one record per CDR3 protein. Among 650,000 or so distinct CDR3 sequences listed, 13% to 15% were seen once. This TCR was sampled from a man in his forties or fifties who received an inactivated influenza vaccine. Sequencing used PBMCs from blood, obtained about 14 days before vaccination. This chain connects TRBV20-1 to TRBJ2-5, with 14 bases that match TRBD2. The CDR3 DNA sequence: TGCAGTGCTATAACCCCGACTAGCGGGGGGGAAGAGACCCAGTACTTC. Translated, it gives CSAITPTSGGEETQYF.